These T cell receptor beta chains were read from a single sample in a study of T-cell memory formation after mild COVID-19. Via MiXCR, TCRdb re-called the 5' RACE reads, giving one row per CDR3 protein. The sample holds about 430,000 distinct CDR3 sequences, approximately 24% seen once. The sequenced sample was PBMCs or a T cell subset sorted from them (not recorded which). All receptors derive from an adult woman who had mild COVID-19 (a few samples of this study predate the infection). Cell type and time point are not known. Both conserved end residues are part of each CDR3. Each record gives: V gene, clone size, CDR3 length, J gene, D gene, CDR3 protein, CDR3 DNA. D genes are given only for firm matches. Some rows mark clone size as missing; the rest say once, few, many or name a class of expanded clone.

TRBV20-1	.	16	TRBJ2-7	TRBD2	CSARGSGTSEDYEQYF	TGCAGTGCTAGGGGGTCCGGGACTAGCGAAGACTACGAGCAGTACTTC
TRBV6-5	.	13	TRBJ2-5	TRBD1	CASSYLTGGTQYF	TGTGCCAGCAGTTACCTAACAGGGGGGACCCAGTACTTC
TRBV5-1	.	12	TRBJ2-1	.	CASSSRGYEQFF	TGCGCCAGCAGCTCGCGAGGATATGAGCAGTTCTTC
TRBV5-1	.	17	TRBJ2-1	TRBD2	CASSFNLAGYSDNEQFF	TGCGCCAGCAGCTTTAACCTAGCGGGATACTCGGACAATGAGCAGTTCTTC
TRBV12-3/TRBV12-4	.	15	TRBJ2-2	.	CASKPGLRGSGELFF	TGTGCCAGCAAACCGGGCCTCCGAGGGTCCGGGGAGCTGTTTTTT
TRBV6-5	few	13	TRBJ2-5	TRBD1	CASTPPGGETQYF	TGTGCCAGCACTCCTCCAGGGGGAGAGACCCAGTACTTC
TRBV2	few	15	TRBJ2-7	.	CASVARAASSYEQYF	TGTGCCAGCGTCGCTCGGGCAGCGAGCTCCTACGAGCAGTACTTC
TRBV6-5	few	15	TRBJ1-6	TRBD1	CASSPDRSYLRPLHF	TGTGCCAGCAGTCCGGACAGGAGCTACCTTAGGCCCCTCCACTTT
TRBV5-5	.	15	TRBJ1-4	TRBD1	CASSLSDREEEKLFF	TGTGCCAGCAGCTTGTCGGACAGGGAGGAAGAAAAACTGTTTTTT
TRBV4-2	.	14	TRBJ2-7	.	CASSPLTGPYEQYF	TGTGCCAGCAGCCCCCTGACAGGCCCCTACGAGCAGTACTTC
TRBV6-4	few	16	TRBJ2-5	TRBD1	CASSAQQGTLIETQYF	TGTGCCAGCAGTGCACAACAGGGGACCTTAATCGAGACCCAGTACTTC
TRBV7-3	.	15	TRBJ2-5	TRBD2	CASSPTSGMGETQYF	TGTGCCAGCAGCCCGACTAGCGGGATGGGAGAGACCCAGTACTTC
TRBV12-3/TRBV12-4	.	17	TRBJ1-5	.	CASSLSLGGNFNQPQHF	TGTGCCAGCAGTTTAAGCTTAGGGGGGAACTTCAATCAGCCCCAGCATTTT
TRBV20-1	.	14	TRBJ2-3	TRBD2	CSALPGLERDTQYF	TGCAGTGCCCTGCCGGGACTAGAAAGAGATACGCAGTATTTT
TRBV7-3	few	12	TRBJ2-1	.	CASSSPRGEQFF	TGTGCCAGCAGCTCGCCCCGTGGTGAGCAGTTCTTC
TRBV5-5	.	13	TRBJ2-7	.	CASSSEDSYEQYF	TGTGCCAGCAGCTCGGAGGACAGTTACGAGCAGTACTTC
TRBV30	.	14	TRBJ1-1	.	CAWRVRRRNTEAFF	TGTGCCTGGAGAGTGAGGAGACGGAACACTGAAGCTTTCTTT
TRBV20-1	once	20	TRBJ2-3	.	CSARGPSGGRDFDSTDTQYF	TGCAGTGCTAGAGGCCCCTCCGGCGGCAGGGACTTTGACAGCACAGATACGCAGTATTTT
TRBV7-9	.	11	TRBJ2-2	.	CASNPTGELFF	TGTGCCAGCAACCCGACCGGGGAGCTGTTTTTT
TRBV29-1	.	14	TRBJ1-1	.	CSVVEGSPGTEAFF	TGCAGCGTTGTGGAGGGATCACCGGGCACTGAAGCTTTCTTT
TRBV7-8	.	17	TRBJ2-3	.	CASSARRDGPSTDTQYF	TGTGCCAGCAGCGCCCGTAGGGACGGTCCTAGCACAGATACGCAGTATTTT
TRBV7-6	.	14	TRBJ2-7	.	CASSLGTDIYEQYF	TGTGCCAGCAGCTTAGGTACAGACATCTACGAGCAGTACTTC
TRBV5-1	many	14	TRBJ2-5	.	CASSDGLNRETQYF	TGCGCCAGCAGCGACGGGTTGAACAGGGAGACCCAGTACTTC
TRBV5-1	.	16	TRBJ2-3	.	CASSLDGVSSTDTQYF	TGCGCCAGCAGCTTGGACGGAGTTTCTAGCACAGATACGCAGTATTTT
TRBV12-3/TRBV12-4	few	15	TRBJ1-2	.	CASSLLIVGEDGYTF	TGTGCCAGCAGTTTATTAATAGTGGGGGAGGATGGCTACACCTTC
TRBV15	few	14	TRBJ2-2	.	CATSRDLHTGELFF	TGTGCCACCAGCAGAGACCTGCACACCGGGGAGCTGTTTTTT
TRBV5-1	.	14	TRBJ2-3	.	CASSFGTNTDTQYF	TGCGCCAGCAGCTTCGGTACTAACACAGATACGCAGTATTTT
TRBV5-1	few	11	TRBJ2-5	.	CASRDQETQYF	TGCGCCAGCAGGGACCAAGAGACCCAGTACTTC
TRBV6-6	.	15	TRBJ1-4	TRBD1	CASSSTGQGGEKLFF	TGTGCCAGCAGTTCTACGGGACAGGGCGGCGAAAAACTGTTTTTT
TRBV20-1	.	15	TRBJ2-7	.	CSATHQRVRSYEQYF	TGCAGTGCAACCCACCAGAGGGTACGGTCCTACGAGCAGTACTTC
TRBV5-1	.	15	TRBJ1-2	.	CASSLLEAGADGYTF	TGCGCCAGCAGCTTGTTAGAGGCAGGGGCGGATGGCTACACCTTC
TRBV4-1	.	19	TRBJ1-1	.	CASSQEIHSPGSRYTEAFF	TGCGCCAGCAGCCAAGAAATTCATTCCCCAGGGTCTAGATACACTGAAGCTTTCTTT
TRBV12-3/TRBV12-4	.	14	TRBJ2-1	.	CASSPTQAHGEQFF	TGTGCCAGCAGTCCTACACAGGCCCACGGTGAGCAGTTCTTC
TRBV4-3	few	15	TRBJ1-3	.	CASSQEGGGRNTIYF	TGCGCCAGCAGCCAAGAAGGGGGTGGTAGAAACACCATATATTTT
TRBV10-3	few	15	TRBJ1-1	.	CAILERGRKDTEAFF	TGTGCCATCCTCGAACGGGGGCGTAAAGACACTGAAGCTTTCTTT
TRBV11-2	few	13	TRBJ1-1	.	CASSLVQYIEAFF	TGTGCCAGCAGCTTAGTACAGTATATTGAAGCTTTCTTT
TRBV7-8	.	12	TRBJ1-1	.	CASSSRGNEAFF	TGTGCCAGCAGCTCCCGGGGAAATGAAGCTTTCTTT
TRBV18	few	15	TRBJ2-7	TRBD2	CASSPTSGRSYEQYF	TGTGCCAGCTCACCGACTAGCGGGAGATCCTACGAGCAGTACTTC
TRBV6-2/TRBV6-3	few	11	TRBJ2-5	.	CASSFVGQTYF	TGTGCCAGCAGTTTCGTGGGACAAACGTACTTC
TRBV7-6	.	17	TRBJ1-5	TRBD1	CASSLTGQGRCNQPQHF	TGTGCCAGCAGCTTAACGGGACAGGGGCGTTGCAATCAGCCCCAGCATTTT
TRBV5-6	.	12	TRBJ2-7	.	CASSYIRYEQYF	TGTGCCAGCAGCTATATCCGCTACGAGCAGTACTTC